This T cell receptor (beta chain) was recovered during a study of T cell repertoires in cytomegalovirus infection. Study-wide background: Public TCR beta signatures indicated both CMV infection and matching HLA type.

V gave up 1 base and J gave up 1 base, with 7 bases separating them. CDR3 length equals 14 residues. The germline V gene encodes CDR1 MDHEN and CDR2 SYDVKM. As for this clonotype: What it binds is not known.

Broader study findings: Cumulated frequencies of public TCR beta families served to identify carriers of CMV plus the relevant HLA.

MiXCR, applied by TCRdb to the reads, yields one record per CDR3 protein. Found here are 110,000 or so distinct CDR3 sequences, more than 30% of them singletons; the top ten hold more than 35%. The chain combines TRBV28 with TRBJ1-1, with TRBD1 as a possible D gene (6 bases). The sequence derives from a human donor in good health (CMV status not recorded). Some clones in this sample may be carry-over from other donors' samples. The sequencing here drew on CD8+ T cells from cultured PBMCs, taken from culture after CMV antigen stimulation. The CDR3 region has the DNA TGTGCCAGCAGTTTATACAGGGAGAACACTGAAGCTTTCTTT. It is translated as CASSLYRENTEAFF.